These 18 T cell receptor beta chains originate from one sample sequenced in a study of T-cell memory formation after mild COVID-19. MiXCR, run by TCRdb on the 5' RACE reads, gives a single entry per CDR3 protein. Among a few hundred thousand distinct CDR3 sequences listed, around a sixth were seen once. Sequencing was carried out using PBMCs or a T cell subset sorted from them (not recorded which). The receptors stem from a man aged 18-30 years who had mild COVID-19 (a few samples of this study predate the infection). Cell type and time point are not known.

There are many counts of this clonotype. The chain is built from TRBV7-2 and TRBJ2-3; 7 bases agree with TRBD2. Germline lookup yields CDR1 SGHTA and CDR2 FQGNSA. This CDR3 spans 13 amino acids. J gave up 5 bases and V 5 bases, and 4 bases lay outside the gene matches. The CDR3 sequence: CASSPGGGDTQYF. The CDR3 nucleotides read TGTGCCAGCAGCCCGGGGGGAGGAGATACGCAGTATTTT. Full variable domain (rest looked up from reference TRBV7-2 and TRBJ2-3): GAGVSQSPSNKVTEKGKDVELRCDPISGHTALYWYRQSLGQGLEFLIYFQGNSAPDKSGLPSDRFSAERTGGSVSTLTIQRTQQEDSAVYLCASSPGGGDTQYFGPGTRLTVL.

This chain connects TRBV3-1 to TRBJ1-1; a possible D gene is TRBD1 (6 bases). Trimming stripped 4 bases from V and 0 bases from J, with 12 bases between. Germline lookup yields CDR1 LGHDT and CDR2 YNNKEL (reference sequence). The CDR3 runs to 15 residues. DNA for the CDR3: TGTGCCAGCAGCCCACAGGGTACCATGAACACTGAAGCTTTCTTT. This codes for CASSPQGTMNTEAFF.

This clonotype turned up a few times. This CDR3 reads CASSLSRTNTGELFF. In DNA form, the CDR3 reads TGCGCCAGCAGCTTGTCCAGAACCAACACCGGGGAGCTGTTTTTT. The J gene is TRBJ2-2, the V gene TRBV5-1; D uncertain. Germline-derived CDR1 and CDR2 are SGHRS and YFSETQ. CDR3 length: 15 residues. Trimming left V 1 base short and J 2 bases short, with 9 bases between.

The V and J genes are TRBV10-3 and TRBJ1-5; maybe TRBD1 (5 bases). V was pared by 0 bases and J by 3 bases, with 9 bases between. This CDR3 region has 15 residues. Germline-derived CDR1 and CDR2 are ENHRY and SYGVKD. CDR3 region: CAISESLTVNQPQHF. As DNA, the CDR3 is TGTGCCATCAGTGAGTCGTTGACAGTCAATCAGCCCCAGCATTTT.

The CDR3 loop is CASSQDVAGSGELFF. The CDR3 region has the DNA TGTGCCAGCAGCCAAGATGTTGCCGGAAGCGGGGAGCTGTTTTTT. V gene TRBV4-2 combines with J gene TRBJ2-2, with unresolved D. Germline values: CDR1 LGHNA, CDR2 YNFKEQ. The CDR3 is made up of 15 amino acids. V was cut by 0 bases and J by 7 bases, with 12 bases left in between.

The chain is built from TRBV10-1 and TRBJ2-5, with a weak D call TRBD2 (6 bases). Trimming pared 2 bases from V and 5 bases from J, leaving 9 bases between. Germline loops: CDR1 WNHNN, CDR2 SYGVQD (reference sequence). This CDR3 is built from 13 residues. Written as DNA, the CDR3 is TGCGCCAGCAGTGAGAGGAGGGTTGAGACCCAGTACTTC. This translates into CASSERRVETQYF.

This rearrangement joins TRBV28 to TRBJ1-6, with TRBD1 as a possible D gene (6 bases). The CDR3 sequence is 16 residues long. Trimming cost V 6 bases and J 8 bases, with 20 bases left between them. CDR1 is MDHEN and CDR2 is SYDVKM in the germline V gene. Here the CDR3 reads CASRIGGQTSYSPLHF. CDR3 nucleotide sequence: TGTGCCAGCAGGATAGGGGGTCAAACTTCCTATTCACCCCTCCACTTT.

CDR3 region: CASSPGGHKDTQYF. For the CDR3, the DNA is TGTGCCAGCAGTCCGGGGGGGCACAAGGATACGCAGTATTTT. The chain combines TRBV28 with TRBJ2-3, with TRBD2 identical over 8 bases. The ends lost 5 bases at V and 6 bases at J; junction bases unmatched: 7. CDR1 MDHEN and CDR2 SYDVKM come from the germline V gene. The CDR3 is made up of 14 amino acids.

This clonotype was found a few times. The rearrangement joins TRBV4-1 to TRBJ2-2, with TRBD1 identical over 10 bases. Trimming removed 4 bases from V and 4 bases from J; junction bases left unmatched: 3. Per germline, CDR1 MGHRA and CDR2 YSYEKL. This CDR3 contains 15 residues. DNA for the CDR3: TGCGCCAGCAGCCGAGGGACAGGGGCCACCGGGGAGCTGTTTTTT. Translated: CASSRGTGATGELFF.

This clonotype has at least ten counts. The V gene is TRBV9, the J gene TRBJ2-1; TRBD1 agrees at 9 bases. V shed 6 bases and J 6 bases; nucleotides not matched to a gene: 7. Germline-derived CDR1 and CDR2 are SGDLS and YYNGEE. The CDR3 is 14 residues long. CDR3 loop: CASTTGGATNEQFF. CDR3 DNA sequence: TGTGCCAGCACGACAGGGGGGGCTACCAATGAGCAGTTCTTC.

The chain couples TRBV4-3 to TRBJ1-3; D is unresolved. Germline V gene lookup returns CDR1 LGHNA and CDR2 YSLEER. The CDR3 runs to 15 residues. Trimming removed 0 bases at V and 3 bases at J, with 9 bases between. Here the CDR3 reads CASSQDPGFGNTIYF. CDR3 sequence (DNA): TGCGCCAGCAGCCAAGATCCGGGGTTTGGAAACACCATATATTTT.

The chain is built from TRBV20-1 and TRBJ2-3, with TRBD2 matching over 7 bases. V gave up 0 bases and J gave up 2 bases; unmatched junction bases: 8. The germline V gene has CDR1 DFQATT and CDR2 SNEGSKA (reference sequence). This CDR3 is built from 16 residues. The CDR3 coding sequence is TGCAGTGCTAGAGATTTAAGCGGGGATTACACAGATACGCAGTATTTT. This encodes CSARDLSGDYTDTQYF.

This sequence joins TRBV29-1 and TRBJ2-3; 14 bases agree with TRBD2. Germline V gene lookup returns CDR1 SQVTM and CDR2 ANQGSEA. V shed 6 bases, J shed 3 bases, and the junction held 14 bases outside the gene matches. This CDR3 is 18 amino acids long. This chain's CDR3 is CSVRLAGGSGLRTDTQYF. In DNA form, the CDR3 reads TGCAGCGTGAGACTAGCGGGGGGGAGCGGTTTACGGACAGATACGCAGTATTTT.

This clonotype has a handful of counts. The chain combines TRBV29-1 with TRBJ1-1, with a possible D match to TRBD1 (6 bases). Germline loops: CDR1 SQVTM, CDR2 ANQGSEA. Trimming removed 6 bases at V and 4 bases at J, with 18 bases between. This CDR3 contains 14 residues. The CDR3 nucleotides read TGCAGCGTCGGGGGCGAGGTCACTTTCACTGAAGCTTTCTTT. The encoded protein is CSVGGEVTFTEAFF.

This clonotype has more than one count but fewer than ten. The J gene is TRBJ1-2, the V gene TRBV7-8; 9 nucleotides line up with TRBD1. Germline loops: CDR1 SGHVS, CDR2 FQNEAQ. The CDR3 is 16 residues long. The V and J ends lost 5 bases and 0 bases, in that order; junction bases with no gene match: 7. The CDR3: CASSQKQGAANYGYTF. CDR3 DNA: TGTGCCAGCAGCCAGAAACAGGGGGCCGCTAACTATGGCTACACCTTC.

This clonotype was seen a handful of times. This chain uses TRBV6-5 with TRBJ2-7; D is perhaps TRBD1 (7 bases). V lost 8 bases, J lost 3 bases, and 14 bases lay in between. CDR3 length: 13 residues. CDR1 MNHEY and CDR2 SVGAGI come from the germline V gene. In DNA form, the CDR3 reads TGTGCCAGCGCCTCCAGGGGGGACTACGAGCAGTACTTC. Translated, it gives CASASRGDYEQYF.

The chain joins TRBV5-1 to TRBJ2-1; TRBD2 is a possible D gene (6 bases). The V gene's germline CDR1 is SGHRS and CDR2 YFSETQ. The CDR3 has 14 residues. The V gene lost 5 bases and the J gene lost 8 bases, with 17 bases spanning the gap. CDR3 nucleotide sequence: TGCGCCAGCAGATTCGGGAGCAGTTATGATGAGCAGTTCTTC. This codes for CASRFGSSYDEQFF.

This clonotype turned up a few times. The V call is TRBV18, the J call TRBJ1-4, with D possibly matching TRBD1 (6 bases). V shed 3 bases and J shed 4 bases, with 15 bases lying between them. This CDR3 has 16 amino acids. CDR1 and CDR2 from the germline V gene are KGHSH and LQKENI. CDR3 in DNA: TGTGCCAGCTCACCTTATCCCAGGGGCAATAATGAAAAACTGTTTTTT. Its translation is CASSPYPRGNNEKLFF.